This entry is about one TCR beta chain. Its target antigen remains unknown. No base-level quality is on record; no much larger clone is a single base apart. The sample belongs to a study of T cell changes during pregnancy in multiple sclerosis (dated by TCRdb to the late 2010s). For context, the study as a whole: The study looked at changes in the T cell repertoire across pregnancy in women with multiple sclerosis.

Library method: the immunoSEQ multiplex PCR assay. Here the immuneACCESS table is served through TCRdb, limited to in-frame sequences with V and J called. Missing clones are a known gap in these copies; in checked studies unresolved V genes cover under half, and the rest lacks a known reason. The sample records roughly 76,000 clones, about nine tenths of which are singletons. The ten most abundant clones make up 0.45% to 0.55% of the sample. Trimming accounts for 7 bases at V and 4 bases at J, while the number of junction bases matched to no gene is 9. Reading from cysteine to phenylalanine, the CDR3 counts 14 amino acids. The retained sequence is limited to the CDR3, 42 bases, with the frame set at the first base. Reading the germline V gene (reference sequence) gives CDR1 LNHDA and CDR2 SQIVND.

This TCR was recovered from a female donor with multiple sclerosis, enrolled in a pregnancy study. The V and J genes are TRBV19 and TRBJ1-2, and 7 junctional nucleotides match TRBD1. Sequences were derived from CD4+ T cells from peripheral blood mononuclear cells, sampled in the second trimester of pregnancy. The DNA sequence is as follows: TGTGCCAGTACCACCAGGGGGGTCGGCTATGGCTACACCTTC. Its amino acids are CASTTRGVGYGYTF.